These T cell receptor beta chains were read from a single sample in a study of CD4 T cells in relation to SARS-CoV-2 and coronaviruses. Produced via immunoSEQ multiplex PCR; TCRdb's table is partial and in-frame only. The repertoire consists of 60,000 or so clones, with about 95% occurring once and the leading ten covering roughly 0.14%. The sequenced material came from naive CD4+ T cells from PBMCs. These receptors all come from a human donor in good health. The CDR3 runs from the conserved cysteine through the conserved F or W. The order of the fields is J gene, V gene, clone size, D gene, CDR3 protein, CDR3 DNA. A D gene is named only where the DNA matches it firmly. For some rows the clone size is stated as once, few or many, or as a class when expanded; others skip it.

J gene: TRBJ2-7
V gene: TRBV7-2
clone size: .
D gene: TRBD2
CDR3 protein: CASSVIDGGSYEQYF
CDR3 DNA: TGTGCCAGCAGCGTGATCGACGGCGGGAGCTACGAGCAGTACTTC

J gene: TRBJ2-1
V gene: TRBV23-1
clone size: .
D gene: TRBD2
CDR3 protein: CASSPPNLTGGVKNEQFF
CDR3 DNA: TGCGCCAGCAGCCCTCCAAACCTCACGGGGGGAGTTAAGAATGAGCAGTTCTTC

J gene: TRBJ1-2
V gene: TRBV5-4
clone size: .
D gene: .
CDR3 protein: CASSPRLIGTAGYTF
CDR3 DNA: TGTGCCAGCAGCCCAAGGTTGATAGGGACGGCTGGCTACACCTTC

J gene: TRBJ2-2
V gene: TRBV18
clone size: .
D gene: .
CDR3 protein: CASSPQNTGELFF
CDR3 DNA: TGTGCCAGCTCACCACAGAACACCGGGGAGCTGTTTTTT

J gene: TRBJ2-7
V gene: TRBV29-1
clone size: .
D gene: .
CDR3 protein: CSVLGLGTYEQYF
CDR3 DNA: TGCAGCGTTCTTGGACTGGGGACCTACGAGCAGTACTTC

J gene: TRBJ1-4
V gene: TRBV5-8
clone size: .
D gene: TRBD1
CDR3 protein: CASSYPRTGGEGEKLFF
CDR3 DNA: TGTGCCAGCAGCTACCCCCGGACAGGGGGAGAGGGTGAAAAACTGTTTTTT

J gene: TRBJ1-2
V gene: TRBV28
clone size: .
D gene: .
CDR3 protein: CASSLAPGGYTF
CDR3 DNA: TGTGCCAGCAGTTTAGCCCCCGGGGGCTACACCTTC

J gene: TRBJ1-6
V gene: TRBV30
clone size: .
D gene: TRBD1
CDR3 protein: CAWNRGQYNSPLHF
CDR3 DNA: TGTGCCTGGAACAGGGGCCAGTATAATTCACCCCTCCACTTT

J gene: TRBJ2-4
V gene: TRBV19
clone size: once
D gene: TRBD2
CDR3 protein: CASSPRLADLAKNIQYF
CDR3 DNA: TGTGCCAGTAGTCCAAGACTAGCGGACCTAGCCAAAAACATTCAGTACTTC

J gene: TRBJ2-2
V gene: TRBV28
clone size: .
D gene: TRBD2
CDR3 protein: CASRSAGGPNTGELFF
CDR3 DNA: TGTGCCAGCAGATCCGCGGGAGGGCCTAACACCGGGGAGCTGTTTTTT

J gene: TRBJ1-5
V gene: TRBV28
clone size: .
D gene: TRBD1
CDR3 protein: CASRTTGVSNQPQHF
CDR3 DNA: TGTGCCAGCAGGACCACAGGGGTTAGCAATCAGCCCCAGCATTTT

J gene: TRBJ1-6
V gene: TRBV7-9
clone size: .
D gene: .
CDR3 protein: CASSFGQQRSYNSPLHF
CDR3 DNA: TGTGCCAGCAGCTTTGGACAGCAACGCTCCTATAATTCACCCCTCCACTTT

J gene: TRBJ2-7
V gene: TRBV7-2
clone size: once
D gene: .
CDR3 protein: CASSFTTGSFYEQYF
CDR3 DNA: TGTGCCAGCAGCTTTACGACAGGATCCTTCTACGAGCAGTACTTC

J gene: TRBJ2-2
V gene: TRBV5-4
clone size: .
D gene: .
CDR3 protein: CASSLVGQPNTGELFF
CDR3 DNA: TGTGCCAGCAGCTTGGTAGGACAGCCGAACACCGGGGAGCTGTTTTTT

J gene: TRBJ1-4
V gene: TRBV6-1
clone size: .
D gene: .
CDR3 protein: CASSEVGQTEKLFF
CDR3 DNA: TGTGCCAGCAGTGAAGTAGGGCAGACTGAAAAACTGTTTTTT

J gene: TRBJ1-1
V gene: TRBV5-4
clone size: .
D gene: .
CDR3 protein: CASSFGGPRDGGTEAFF
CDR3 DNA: TGTGCCAGCAGTTTTGGAGGCCCACGGGATGGCGGCACTGAAGCTTTCTTT

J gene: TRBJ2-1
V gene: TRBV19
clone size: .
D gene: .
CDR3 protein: CASSIADSRREEQFF
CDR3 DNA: TGTGCCAGTAGTATAGCGGACTCGAGGAGGGAAGAGCAGTTCTTC

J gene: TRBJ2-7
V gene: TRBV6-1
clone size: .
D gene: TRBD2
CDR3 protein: CASSESLSGSTYEQYF
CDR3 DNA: TGTGCCAGCAGTGAATCCCTTAGCGGGAGCACCTACGAGCAGTACTTC

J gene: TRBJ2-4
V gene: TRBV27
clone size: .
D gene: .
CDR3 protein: CASSLLAFPKNIQYF
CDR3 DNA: TGTGCCAGCAGTTTACTCGCTTTCCCCAAAAACATTCAGTACTTC

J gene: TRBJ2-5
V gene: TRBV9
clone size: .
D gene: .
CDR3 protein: CASSVGSGGNAGETQYF
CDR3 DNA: TGTGCCAGCAGCGTAGGATCTGGCGGGAACGCGGGAGAGACCCAGTACTTC

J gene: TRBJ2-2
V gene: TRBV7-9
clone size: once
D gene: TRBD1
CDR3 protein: CAGSWAQGADSGELFF
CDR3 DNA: TGTGCCGGCAGCTGGGCACAGGGGGCAGACTCCGGGGAGCTGTTTTTT

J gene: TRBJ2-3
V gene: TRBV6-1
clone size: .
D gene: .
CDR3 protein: CASSEAGDTQYF
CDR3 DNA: TGTGCCAGCAGTGAAGCGGGCGATACGCAGTATTTT